This TCR beta chain was retrieved from a study of metastatic and nonmetastatic thyroid tumors. TCRdb re-called clones via MiXCR from the PCR reads. The repertoire has approximately 20,000 clones, about 30% of them found once; the top ten carry about 10%. No treatment of any kind had been given to any patient before thyroid surgery. This clone is categorized as medium-sized. This sequence was found in a female donor with papillary thyroid cancer or a benign thyroid nodule (not recorded which). Some clones in this sample may be carry-over from other donors' samples. Material: tumor tissue.

The CDR3 bases are TGTGCCAGCAGTTTAGGCCGAAATGAGCAGTTCTTC. Translating gives CASSLGRNEQFF. The chain couples TRBV28 to TRBJ2-1; D remains ambiguous. This CDR3 is 12 amino acids long. From germline, CDR1 is MDHEN and CDR2 SYDVKM. Trimming took off 2 bases at V and 7 bases at J, with 6 bases between the two ends. Supplemented by reference TRBV28 and TRBJ2-1, the full variable domain reads DVKVTQSSRYLVKRTGEKVFLECVQDMDHENMFWYRQDPGLGLRLIYFSYDVKMKEKGDIPEGYSVSREKKERFSLILESASTNQTSMYLCASSLGRNEQFFGPGTRLTVL.